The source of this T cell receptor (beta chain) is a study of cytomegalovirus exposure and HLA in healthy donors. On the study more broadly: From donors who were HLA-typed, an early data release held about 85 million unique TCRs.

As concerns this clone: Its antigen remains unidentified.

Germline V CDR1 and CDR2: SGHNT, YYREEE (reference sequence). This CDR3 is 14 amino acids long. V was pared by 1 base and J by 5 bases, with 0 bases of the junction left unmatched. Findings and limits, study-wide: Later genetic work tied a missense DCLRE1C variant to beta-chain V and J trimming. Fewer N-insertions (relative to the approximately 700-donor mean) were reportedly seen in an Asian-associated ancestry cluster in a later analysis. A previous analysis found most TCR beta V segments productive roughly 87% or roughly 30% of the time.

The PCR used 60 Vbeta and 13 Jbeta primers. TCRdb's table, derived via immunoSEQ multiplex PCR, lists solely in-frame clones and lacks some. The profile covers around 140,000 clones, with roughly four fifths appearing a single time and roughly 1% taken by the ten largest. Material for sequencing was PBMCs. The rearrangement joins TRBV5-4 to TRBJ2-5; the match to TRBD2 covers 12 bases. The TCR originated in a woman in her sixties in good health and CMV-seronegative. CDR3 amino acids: CASSLTSGRETQYF. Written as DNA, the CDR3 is TGTGCCAGCAGCTTGACTAGCGGGAGGGAGACCCAGTACTTC.